This T cell receptor (beta chain) is drawn from a study of OX40 agonist ivuxolimab in advanced cancers. CDR3 size: 16 residues. Germline V lookup: CDR1 SGHAT, CDR2 FQNNGV. The V gene lost 1 base and the J gene lost 6 bases, with 19 bases spanning the gap. Using immunoSEQ multiplex PCR, the repertoire was profiled, and TCRdb retains in-frame clones only, with some absent. The sample contains approximately 15,000 clones, about 82% of which appear only once. Sequencing used CD4+ or CD8+ T cells sorted from blood, obtained in a trial of the OX40 agonist ivuxolimab. The source is an adult with an advanced solid tumor such as melanoma, head and neck, liver or kidney cancer. J is TRBJ2-7 and V is TRBV11-2; D possibly matches TRBD1 or TRBD2 (7 bases each). Here the CDR3 reads CASSLGRGGYTSEQYF. In DNA form, the CDR3 reads TGTGCCAGCAGCTTAGGCAGGGGGGGCTATACAAGCGAGCAGTACTTC.